This T cell receptor beta chain originates from a study of T cell responses to AZD1222 COVID-19 vaccine. Study-level points and caveats: At 160-218 and 743-854, vaccine-associated CD4 TCRs were dominant, and they spanned spike. After the peak T cell response, and only then, were repertoires sampled.

Germline V gene sequence: CDR1 SQVTM, CDR2 ANQGSEA. V was clipped by 7 bases and J by 4 bases, with 16 bases between them. There are 13 residues in the CDR3. Sequencing was performed with immunoSEQ multiplex PCR; in TCRdb, only in-frame clones are kept and a portion is missing. This table holds 100,000 to 150,000 clones, 80% to 95% found once. A remark on this clone: No antigen is known for it.

The chain recombines TRBV29-1 with TRBJ1-2, with D unclear. This sequence was found in an adult in good health. The starting material was peripheral blood, obtained on day 0 of AZD1222 vaccination. Written as DNA, the CDR3 is TGCAGCGCCGATTGTCCCCCTCCCTATGGCTACACCTTC. Protein sequence: CSADCPPPYGYTF.